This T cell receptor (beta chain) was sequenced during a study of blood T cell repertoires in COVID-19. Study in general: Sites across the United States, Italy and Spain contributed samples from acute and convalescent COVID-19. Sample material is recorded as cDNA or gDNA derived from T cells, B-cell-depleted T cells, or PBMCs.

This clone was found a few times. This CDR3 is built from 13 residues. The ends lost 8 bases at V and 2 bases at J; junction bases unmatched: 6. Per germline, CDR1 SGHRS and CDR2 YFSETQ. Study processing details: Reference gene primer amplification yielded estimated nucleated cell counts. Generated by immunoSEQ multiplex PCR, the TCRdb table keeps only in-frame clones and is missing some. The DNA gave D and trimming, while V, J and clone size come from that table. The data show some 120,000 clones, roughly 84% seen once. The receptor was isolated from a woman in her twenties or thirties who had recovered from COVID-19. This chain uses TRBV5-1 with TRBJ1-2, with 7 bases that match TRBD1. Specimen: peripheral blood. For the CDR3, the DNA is TGCGCCAGTTCCTCGACAGGGAACTATGGCTACACCTTC. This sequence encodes CASSSTGNYGYTF. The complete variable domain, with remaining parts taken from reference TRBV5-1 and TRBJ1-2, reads KAGVTQTPRYLIKTRGQQVTLSCSPISGHRSVSWYQQTPGQGLQFLFEYFSETQRNKGNFPGRFSGRQFSNSRSEMNVSTLELGDSALYLCASSSTGNYGYTFGSGTRLTVV.